This TCR beta chain was recovered during a study of blood T cell repertoires in COVID-19. Study background: Donors in the United States, Italy and Spain gave samples during acute or convalescent COVID-19. Nucleic acid was either cDNA or gDNA, and it came from T cells, B-cell-depleted T cells, or PBMCs.

Original processing notes: Amplification from reference gene primers served as the basis for estimated nucleated cell counts. Data came from immunoSEQ multiplex PCR; TCRdb stores just in-frame clones and leaves some out. Clonal size and the V and J genes are those of that table, whereas D and trimming came from the DNA. The table includes under 100,000 clones, about 82% detected once. Trimming at V came to 4 bases and at J to 3 bases, leaving 4 bases not matched to a gene. The CDR3 spans 15 residues. From germline, CDR1 is MGHRA and CDR2 YSYEKL. What was sequenced was peripheral blood. The genes are TRBV4-1 and TRBJ2-7, with 12 bases aligning to TRBD2. The sequence derives from a woman in her sixties or seventies with active or convalescent COVID-19. DNA of the CDR3: TGCGCCAGCAGCCCCCGACTAGCGGGGGACTACGAGCAGTACTTC. This sequence encodes CASSPRLAGDYEQYF.